Shown below are 32 T cell receptor beta chains from a single sample sequenced in a study of response to subunit inactivated influenza vaccine. TCRdb re-called the RT-PCR reads through MiXCR, storing one row per CDR3 protein. Of 700,000 to 800,000 distinct CDR3 sequences listed, around 18% were seen once; the top ten hold approximately 11%. The sequenced sample was PBMCs from blood, obtained 4 to 6 days after vaccination. The origin of the receptors is a man over 45 who received an inactivated influenza vaccine.

This clonotype appeared a few times. The rearrangement links TRBV12-3 or TRBV12-4 to TRBJ2-3; D unresolved. The V end lost 1 base, the J end lost 6 bases, and 14 bases lay between the germline ends. This CDR3 has 15 amino acids. The CDR3 DNA reads as TGTGCCAGCAGTTTAGAAGGATCCCCTTTGGATACGCAGTATTTT. Protein sequence: CASSLEGSPLDTQYF.

This clonotype has just a few counts. V and J are TRBV24-1 and TRBJ2-1; D is possibly TRBD1 or TRBD2 (5 bases each). The CDR3 totals 17 residues. The ends were cut back, 4 bases at V and 6 bases at J, with 21 bases in the middle. Germline V gives CDR1 KGHDR, CDR2 SFDVKD. The chain's CDR3 is CATSELQGDGKSNEQFF. CDR3 in DNA: TGTGCCACCAGTGAGCTCCAAGGGGACGGCAAAAGCAATGAGCAGTTCTTC.

In this sample, this clonotype turned up many times. This rearrangement joins TRBV5-6 to TRBJ2-1; tentatively, D is TRBD1 (6 bases). CDR3 length: 13 residues. Trimming took 0 bases from V and 9 from J, leaving 10 bases between them. Germline CDR1 and CDR2: SGHDT and YYEEEE. The CDR3 is CASSLATGSEQFF. DNA of the CDR3: TGTGCCAGCAGCTTGGCTACAGGGAGTGAGCAGTTCTTC.

This sequence joins TRBV5-1 and TRBJ2-1, with TRBD2 identical over 12 bases. V lost 4 bases and J lost 0; bases outside the gene matches: 5. CDR3 length equals 17 residues. Germline CDR1 and CDR2: SGHRS and YFSETQ. The CDR3 DNA is TGCGCCAGCAGCCCGGTGACTAGCGGGAGCTCCTACAATGAGCAGTTCTTC. Residues: CASSPVTSGSSYNEQFF. Full variable domain (remainder filled in from reference TRBV5-1 and TRBJ2-1): KAGVTQTPRYLIKTRGQQVTLSCSPISGHRSVSWYQQTPGQGLQFLFEYFSETQRNKGNFPGRFSGRQFSNSRSEMNVSTLELGDSALYLCASSPVTSGSSYNEQFFGPGTRLTVL.

This chain connects TRBV27 to TRBJ1-2, with D unresolved. The germline gives CDR1 MNHEY, CDR2 SMNVEV (reference sequence). The V gene lost 5 bases and the J gene lost 2 bases, with 6 bases spanning the gap. The CDR3 contains 12 residues. The CDR3 loop reads CASSGDNYGYTF. The CDR3 DNA sequence: TGTGCCAGCAGTGGAGACAACTATGGCTACACCTTC.

The chain combines TRBV3-1 with TRBJ2-7; D is undetermined. Germline V gives CDR1 LGHDT, CDR2 YNNKEL (reference sequence). V lost 0 bases and J 5 bases, leaving 17 bases between the germline ends. This CDR3 has 16 residues. The CDR3 sequence: CASSQDFSWEYNEQYF. The DNA for the CDR3 is TGTGCCAGCAGCCAAGATTTCAGTTGGGAATACAACGAGCAGTACTTC.

This clonotype was counted many times. V and J are TRBV20-1 and TRBJ2-7; no reliable D call. V lost 6 bases to trimming and J lost 2 bases, with 14 bases between them. CDR3 length equals 13 residues. CDR1 and CDR2 (germline): DFQATT, SNEGSKA (reference sequence). The CDR3 region has the DNA TGCAGTGCCCTCGTAGCACCCCCCTACGAGCAGTACTTC. As protein: CSALVAPPYEQYF.

The V call is TRBV7-2, the J call TRBJ2-1; 9 nucleotides agree with TRBD2. The CDR3 runs to 14 residues. The V and J ends lost 5 bases and 5 bases, in that order; junction bases with no gene match: 4. Germline CDR1 SGHTA, CDR2 FQGNSA. Here the CDR3 DNA reads TGTGCCAGCAGCCGGACTAGCGTACACAATGAGCAGTTCTTC. Encoded protein: CASSRTSVHNEQFF.

The chain joins TRBV28 to TRBJ2-3; 14 positions agree with TRBD2. CDR3 length: 16 amino acids. CDR1 and CDR2 (germline): MDHEN, SYDVKM. The J segment lost 3 bases and the V segment lost 5 bases, leaving 4 bases of the junction unmatched. In DNA form, the CDR3 reads TGTGCCAGCAGTCCGACTAGCGGGAGGGCAACAGATACGCAGTATTTT. As protein: CASSPTSGRATDTQYF.

The chain uses TRBV5-1 and TRBJ2-1; D is possibly TRBD1 or TRBD2 (6 bases each). The CDR3 has 16 residues. The V gene lost 6 bases and the J gene lost 4 bases, with 20 bases spanning the gap. Germline V lookup: CDR1 SGHRS, CDR2 YFSETQ. CDR3 amino acids: CASTPGEGQSYNEQFF. The CDR3 DNA is TGCGCCAGCACCCCGGGGGAAGGACAGAGTTACAATGAGCAGTTCTTC.

This clonotype was observed a handful of times. The rearrangement uses TRBV24-1 and TRBJ2-1; a weak D match, TRBD1 (5 bases). The V gene lost 9 bases and the J gene lost 2 bases, with 16 bases spanning the gap. The germline gives CDR1 KGHDR, CDR2 SFDVKD. The CDR3 length is 15 residues. CDR3 sequence (DNA): TGTGCCACCTCTGACAGTCCAAACCCCTACAATGAGCAGTTCTTC. Encoded protein: CATSDSPNPYNEQFF.

This chain connects TRBV5-6 to TRBJ2-5, with D hard to call. V lost 4 bases, J lost 5 bases, and 9 bases lay in between. Germline-derived CDR1 and CDR2 are SGHDT and YYEEEE. CDR3 size: 12 residues. The CDR3 coding sequence is TGTGCCAGCAGCCGGAGCGAGGAGACCCAGTACTTC. Its protein is CASSRSEETQYF.

The chain is built from TRBV29-1 and TRBJ2-1, with a possible D match to TRBD2 (6 bases). Germline V gives CDR1 SQVTM, CDR2 ANQGSEA. The CDR3 is 11 residues long. The germline V and J ends were trimmed by 6 bases and 9 bases, with 12 bases remaining between them. Here the CDR3 reads CSVRVGGEQFF. CDR3 DNA: TGCAGCGTCCGAGTGGGGGGTGAGCAGTTCTTC.

V gene TRBV20-1 combines with J gene TRBJ2-5; D may be TRBD1 (5 bases). The CDR3 loop spans 14 amino acids. Germline CDR1 is DFQATT and CDR2 is SNEGSKA (reference sequence). With 6 bases removed from V and 5 bases from J, the gap between germline ends came to 19 bases. CDR3 sequence reads: CSAAAGMIQETQYF. DNA of the CDR3: TGCAGTGCCGCGGCAGGGATGATCCAGGAGACCCAGTACTTC.

CDR3 sequence (DNA): TGTGCCAGCAGCCAAGGGGGAACCCACAATGAGCAGTTCTTC. Its translation is CASSQGGTHNEQFF. The chain links TRBV3-1 to TRBJ2-1; D gene uncertain. Germline CDR1 LGHDT, CDR2 YNNKEL (reference sequence). With 1 base removed from V and 5 bases from J, the gap between germline ends came to 9 bases. The CDR3 length is 14 residues.

The J gene is TRBJ2-2, the V gene TRBV6-1; D may correspond to TRBD1 or TRBD2 (5 bases each). This CDR3 contains 15 residues. Germline V gene sequence: CDR1 MNHNS, CDR2 SASEGT. Trimming took 6 bases from V and 4 from J, leaving 15 bases between them. The CDR3 protein is CASSPLVGTTGELFF. The CDR3 DNA reads as TGTGCCAGCAGCCCGTTGGTGGGGACCACCGGGGAGCTGTTTTTT.

This sequence joins TRBV2 and TRBJ2-7; D is possibly TRBD2 (6 bases). There are 15 residues in the CDR3. From germline, CDR1 is SNHLY and CDR2 FYNNEI. V was pared by 0 bases and J by 3 bases, with 12 bases between. This CDR3 reads CASSEASGENYEQYF. CDR3 coding DNA: TGTGCCAGCAGTGAAGCTAGCGGAGAGAACTACGAGCAGTACTTC.

The V call is TRBV6-1, the J call TRBJ2-1, with TRBD1 identical over 9 bases. The length of the CDR3 is 16 residues. Germline CDR1 and CDR2: MNHNS and SASEGT. Trimming at V came to 6 bases and at J to 4 bases, leaving 10 bases not matched to a gene. CDR3 amino acids: CASRNLQTGGYNEQFF. In nucleotides, the CDR3 is TGTGCCAGCAGAAACCTACAGACAGGGGGTTACAATGAGCAGTTCTTC.

This clonotype showed up just a few times. The CDR3 DNA is TGTGCCAGCAGCCAACTTCCAGGGAGGAGCTCCTACAATGAGCAGTTCTTC. Translated: CASSQLPGRSSYNEQFF. The chain has TRBV3-1 and TRBJ2-1, with D perhaps matching TRBD2 (6 bases). The V and J ends lost 2 bases and 0 bases respectively, with 14 bases between them. Germline CDR1 LGHDT, CDR2 YNNKEL (reference sequence). The CDR3 loop spans 17 amino acids.

The V call is TRBV5-6, the J call TRBJ1-4; no clear D. V lost 3 bases, J lost 8 bases, and 14 bases lay in between. Germline V gene lookup returns CDR1 SGHDT and CDR2 YYEEEE. This CDR3 is built from 14 residues. DNA for the CDR3: TGTGCCAGCAGCTCTGGATCCCGAGGGGAAAAACTGTTTTTT. It is translated as CASSSGSRGEKLFF. The whole variable domain, filled in from reference TRBV5-6 and TRBJ1-4, reads DAGVTQSPTHLIKTRGQQVTLRCSPKSGHDTVSWYQQALGQGPQFIFQYYEEEERQRGNFPDRFSGHQFPNYSSELNVNALLLGDSALYLCASSSGSRGEKLFFGSGTQLSVL.

The gene calls are TRBV12-3 or TRBV12-4 and TRBJ2-5; 10 bases match TRBD2. The CDR3 loop spans 14 amino acids. V lost 7 bases and J lost 5; bases outside the gene matches: 7. The CDR3 sequence is CASNPSGRRETQYF. As DNA, the CDR3 is TGTGCCAGCAATCCTAGCGGGAGAAGGGAGACCCAGTACTTC.

The chain links TRBV18 to TRBJ2-5; 9 bases line up with TRBD1. In germline, CDR1 is KGHSH, CDR2 LQKENI. CDR3 length: 16 residues. Trimming removed 3 bases from V and 4 bases from J; junction bases left unmatched: 9. Here the CDR3 reads CASSPSPGQGSETQYF. The CDR3 bases are TGTGCCAGCTCACCTTCGCCGGGACAGGGCTCAGAGACCCAGTACTTC.

This clonotype came up a few times. The gene calls are TRBV12-3 or TRBV12-4 and TRBJ2-6; no reliable D call. The V gene lost 6 bases and the J gene lost 0 bases, with 9 bases spanning the gap. The CDR3 extends over 15 amino acids. The CDR3 sequence is CASSPTNSGANVLTF. In DNA, the CDR3 is TGTGCCAGCAGCCCAACGAACTCTGGGGCCAACGTCCTGACTTTC.

This clonotype has at least ten counts. The chain recombines TRBV20-1 with TRBJ2-3; 10 positions match TRBD1. J was trimmed by 4 bases and V by 0 bases; bases with no gene match: 7. The CDR3 sequence is 16 residues long. Germline V gene lookup returns CDR1 DFQATT and CDR2 SNEGSKA (reference sequence). CDR3 DNA: TGCAGTGCTAGAGATTACGGGACAGGGGTCTCAGATACGCAGTATTTT. Amino acid sequence: CSARDYGTGVSDTQYF.

This clonotype was observed a handful of times. The chain recombines TRBV2 with TRBJ1-1; no reliable D call. Germline CDR1 is SNHLY and CDR2 is FYNNEI. There are 17 residues in the CDR3. V lost 2 bases and J 1 base, leaving 17 bases between the germline ends. The CDR3 DNA is TGTGCCAGCAGTGAATTAAGAGTTATTTCGGGGAACACTGAAGCTTTCTTT. Its protein product is CASSELRVISGNTEAFF. The whole variable domain, remainder taken from reference TRBV2 and TRBJ1-1, is EPEVTQTPSHQVTQMGQEVILRCVPISNHLYFYWYRQILGQKVEFLVSFYNNEISEKSEIFDDQFSVERPDGSNFTLKIRSTKLEDSAMYFCASSELRVISGNTEAFFGQGTRLTVV.

The rearrangement links TRBV2 to TRBJ2-2, with D maybe TRBD1 (6 bases). In germline, CDR1 is SNHLY, CDR2 FYNNEI. The CDR3 runs 14 residues. V lost 6 bases and J 6 bases, leaving 14 bases between the germline ends. The DNA of the CDR3 is TGTGCCAGCAGACCGGACAGCGGCGCCGGGGAGCTGTTTTTT. This gives the protein CASRPDSGAGELFF.

The rearrangement uses TRBV7-9 and TRBJ2-2, with unresolved D. V was cut by 0 bases and J by 5 bases, with 7 bases left in between. In germline, CDR1 is SEHNR, CDR2 FQNEAQ (reference sequence). The CDR3 length is 14 residues. CDR3 protein: CASSLAFGTGELFF. In DNA form, the CDR3 reads TGTGCCAGCAGCTTAGCGTTCGGGACCGGGGAGCTGTTTTTT.

This clonotype was seen only a few times. This chain connects TRBV20-1 to TRBJ2-7; 7 bases agree with TRBD1. The CDR3 is 15 amino acids. Per germline, CDR1 DFQATT and CDR2 SNEGSKA (reference sequence). The J segment lost 1 base and the V segment lost 0 bases, leaving 6 bases of the junction unmatched. The CDR3 region is CSARDTGTASYEQYF. The CDR3 nucleotides read TGCAGTGCTAGAGACACCGGGACAGCGTCCTACGAGCAGTACTTC.

The rearrangement links TRBV12-3 or TRBV12-4 to TRBJ1-4, with TRBD1 matching over 10 bases. The junction had 7 bases not matched to a gene; V was cut back by 5 bases and J by 7 bases. This CDR3 has 15 amino acids. CDR3 sequence reads: CASSLYRDRGEKLFF. The DNA of the CDR3 is TGTGCCAGCAGTCTATACCGGGACAGGGGTGAAAAACTGTTTTTT.

This clonotype was seen many times. V is TRBV12-3 or TRBV12-4 and J is TRBJ2-3; possible D gene TRBD2, 6 bases. The CDR3 covers 14 residues. Trimming stripped 2 bases from V and 5 bases from J, with 11 bases between. This CDR3 is CASSLLPRGDTQYF. DNA for the CDR3: TGTGCCAGCAGTTTACTCCCGCGGGGAGATACGCAGTATTTT.

This clonotype was picked up a small number of times. The chain uses TRBV12-5 and TRBJ2-3; 7 nucleotides line up with TRBD2. The V gene end was trimmed by 1 base and the J gene end by 4 bases; junction bases not matched to a gene: 8. CDR1 is LGHNT and CDR2 is FRNRAP in the germline V gene. The CDR3 spans 16 residues. The CDR3 loop reads CASGLGVSTSADTQYF. CDR3 nucleotides: TGTGCTAGTGGTTTGGGTGTTTCTACTAGCGCAGATACGCAGTATTTT.

The genes are TRBV18 and TRBJ2-7; TRBD1 matches at 7 bases. The CDR3 runs to 16 residues. Germline V lookup: CDR1 KGHSH, CDR2 LQKENI. The J segment lost 3 bases and the V segment lost 3 bases, leaving 11 bases of the junction unmatched. As DNA, the CDR3 is TGTGCCAGCTCACCGGCCTCCGGGACAGCCTACTACGAGCAGTACTTC. Translation gives CASSPASGTAYYEQYF.